These 12 T cell receptor beta chains originate from one sample sequenced in a study of T cells in Graves' hyperthyroidism and ophthalmopathy. TCR beta CDR3 regions were amplified from RNA. When the TCR CDR3 underwent first-round RT-PCR, the HTBI primer set was used. Each CDR3 protein gets one entry after TCRdb re-called the multiplex PCR reads with MiXCR. This table holds about 380,000 distinct CDR3 sequences, roughly 12% found once. The sample consisted of blood. The receptors come from a man aged 25-45 years with Graves' hyperthyroidism that later progressed to Graves' ophthalmopathy.

This clonotype was recorded at least ten times. The V call is TRBV20-1, the J call TRBJ2-1; possibly TRBD1 for D (7 bases). There are 14 residues in the CDR3. V was shortened by 5 bases and J by 7 bases, with 18 bases between the two germline ends. From germline, CDR1 is DFQATT and CDR2 SNEGSKA (reference sequence). CDR3 DNA: TGCAGTGCTCGTCGACAGGGAGGCTTAAATGAGCAGTTCTTC. It encodes CSARRQGGLNEQFF.

The sample holds many counts of this clonotype. This chain uses TRBV7-6 with TRBJ1-1; no definite D call. The germline V gene has CDR1 SGHVS and CDR2 FNYEAQ. This CDR3 has 17 residues. Trimming took 2 bases from V and 3 from J, leaving 19 bases between them. CDR3 in DNA: TGTGCCAGCAGCTTAAAAGCCGGGATTCGGAGGGACACTGAAGCTTTCTTT. The encoded protein is CASSLKAGIRRDTEAFF.

This sequence joins TRBV9 and TRBJ2-2; possibly TRBD1 for D (6 bases). The CDR3 is made up of 16 amino acids. Germline V gives CDR1 SGDLS, CDR2 YYNGEE. V was trimmed by 2 bases and J by 7 bases, leaving 18 bases between them. The DNA for the CDR3 is TGTGCCAGCAGCGTCTCTACAGGGATAGGCGGCGGGGAGCTGTTTTTT. It is translated as CASSVSTGIGGGELFF.

This clonotype occurred many times. The rearrangement uses TRBV2 and TRBJ1-6; 7 nucleotides match TRBD1. The CDR3 spans 14 residues. V trimming: 2 bases; J trimming: 8 bases; junction bases outside the gene matches: 3. Germline V gene lookup returns CDR1 SNHLY and CDR2 FYNNEI. In nucleotides, the CDR3 is TGTGCCAGCAGTGAACAGGGGGGTTATTCACCCCTCCACTTT. Translation gives CASSEQGGYSPLHF.

This clonotype occurred many times. The chain joins TRBV5-1 to TRBJ1-6, with unresolved D. The germline gives CDR1 SGHRS, CDR2 YFSETQ. The V end lost 5 bases, the J end lost 0 bases, and 3 bases lay between the germline ends. CDR3 length: 13 residues. The DNA for the CDR3 is TGCGCCAGCAGTGGCTCCTATAATTCACCCCTCCACTTT. Its protein product is CASSGSYNSPLHF. Variable domain in full (rest from reference TRBV5-1 and TRBJ1-6): KAGVTQTPRYLIKTRGQQVTLSCSPISGHRSVSWYQQTPGQGLQFLFEYFSETQRNKGNFPGRFSGRQFSNSRSEMNVSTLELGDSALYLCASSGSYNSPLHFGNGTRLTVT.

This chain uses TRBV2 with TRBJ2-7; a weak D match, TRBD2 (6 bases). CDR1 and CDR2 from the germline V gene are SNHLY and FYNNEI. The CDR3 has 15 amino acids. Trimming pared 0 bases from V and 6 bases from J, leaving 15 bases between. The CDR3 sequence: CASSEARDWKCEQYF. As DNA, the CDR3 is TGTGCCAGCAGTGAAGCGCGGGACTGGAAGTGCGAGCAGTACTTC.

This clonotype has ten or more counts. V gene TRBV20-1 combines with J gene TRBJ2-1; 7 bases align to TRBD2. J was trimmed by 3 bases and V by 5 bases; bases with no gene match: 7. The CDR3 contains 14 residues. Germline CDR1 reads DFQATT; CDR2 reads SNEGSKA (reference sequence). In DNA form, the CDR3 reads TGCAGTGCTTCCAACTCGGGGGGCTACAATGAGCAGTTCTTC. It yields the protein CSASNSGGYNEQFF.

As for this clonotype: The CDR3 ends on some other residue instead of the conserved phenylalanine or tryptophan, so this is likely a read error. This chain connects TRBV5-5 to TRBJ2-5; perhaps TRBD2 as D (6 bases). The CDR3 contains 14 residues. Germline CDR1 reads SGHKS; CDR2 reads YYEKEE (reference sequence). With 4 bases removed from V and 3 bases from J, the gap between germline ends came to 13 bases. The CDR3 spells CASSGGWYEETQYV. As DNA, the CDR3 is TGTGCCAGCAGCGGAGGGTGGTACGAAGAGACCCAGTACGTC.

A word on this clonotype: This may come from a read error, since a much larger clone is one base off. J is TRBJ1-4 and V is TRBV5-1; D is uncertain. Between the trimmed V and J ends, which lost 4 bases and 8 bases, there was a span of 9 bases. This CDR3 contains 12 residues. Germline CDR1 reads SGHRS; CDR2 reads YFSETQ. The CDR3 nucleotides read TGCGCCAGCAGCGAAGAAAGAGAAAAACTGTTTTTT. This encodes CASSEEREKLFF.

V and J are TRBV10-1 and TRBJ1-3; D gene unclear. V was pared by 3 bases and J by 0 bases, with 12 bases between. Germline loops: CDR1 WNHNN, CDR2 SYGVQD (reference sequence). This CDR3 has 16 residues. The CDR3 loop reads CASSDSGTYSGNTIYF. In DNA, the CDR3 is TGCGCCAGCAGTGACTCCGGTACCTACTCTGGAAACACCATATATTTT.

About this clonotype itself: A much larger clone sits a single nucleotide away, making a read error possible. J is TRBJ1-2 and V is TRBV2; no definite D call. V shed 8 bases and J shed 5 bases, with 15 bases lying between them. The CDR3 sequence is 13 residues long. Per germline, CDR1 SNHLY and CDR2 FYNNEI. The CDR3: CASGQDDLYGYTF. Here the CDR3 DNA reads TGTGCCAGCGGCCAGGACGATTTATATGGCTACACCTTC. The variable domain in full, completed from reference TRBV2 and TRBJ1-2, reads EPEVTQTPSHQVTQMGQEVILRCVPISNHLYFYWYRQILGQKVEFLVSFYNNEISEKSEIFDDQFSVERPDGSNFTLKIRSTKLEDSAMYFCASGQDDLYGYTFGSGTRLTVV.

This clonotype occurred a few times. The chain joins TRBV7-9 to TRBJ1-1; TRBD1 agrees at 7 bases. The length of the CDR3 is 12 residues. CDR1 is SEHNR, CDR2 FQNEAQ, per germline (reference sequence). After removal of 4 bases from V and 11 bases from J, the junction contained 7 bases not matched to a gene. The CDR3 sequence is CASSSTGVWAFF. CDR3 bases: TGTGCCAGCAGCTCCACAGGGGTTTGGGCTTTCTTT.